This section outlines one T cell receptor (beta chain) sequence together with its context. Clinical histories supplied by participants themselves formed the basis of cohort assignment. The record originates from a study of blood T cell repertoires in COVID-19. Across the study: Researchers got acute and convalescent COVID-19 samples from the United States, Italy and Spain. The cDNA or gDNA used as material had been derived from T cells, B-cell-depleted T cells, or PBMCs.

In the study's own analysis: Amplification with reference gene primers provided the estimates of nucleated cell counts. Sequencing used immunoSEQ multiplex PCR; TCRdb keeps in-frame clones, though not all of them. The V and J calls and clone size come from that table; D and trimming were worked out from the DNA. The data contain some 400,000 clones, about 87% of them singletons. The CDR3 is 15 amino acids. Germline CDR1 and CDR2: SGHRS and YFSETQ. Between the trimmed V and J ends, which lost 4 bases and 4 bases, there was a span of 16 bases. V usage is TRBV5-1 and J usage is TRBJ2-3; tentative D call: TRBD2 (6 bases). The sample comprised PBMCs or T cells enriched from blood (not recorded which). The sequence derives from a man between 25 and 39 years old who had recovered from COVID-19. This CDR3 reads CASSPRTTRADTQYF. In nucleotides, the CDR3 is TGCGCCAGCAGCCCCCGGACTACCAGGGCAGATACGCAGTATTTT.